A selection of T cell receptor beta chains follows, all from one sample in a study of control samples from healthy donors and cancer patients. Data came from immunoSEQ multiplex PCR; TCRdb stores just in-frame clones and leaves some out. The sample records 390,000 or so clones, approximately 90% being singletons. Sequencing input: PBMCs. These receptors were obtained from a man aged 35 to 55 with head and neck cancer. Both conserved end residues are part of each CDR3.

v_gene: TRBV7-3; j_gene: TRBJ2-1; CDR3aa: CASSDVGNPGDEQFF
v_gene: TRBV5-5; j_gene: TRBJ1-5; CDR3aa: CASSLDGTEQPQHF
v_gene: TRBV7-2; j_gene: TRBJ2-5; CDR3aa: CASSLNRLAGYQETQYF
v_gene: TRBV27; j_gene: TRBJ2-2; CDR3aa: CASSPIRSTGELFF
v_gene: TRBV4-3; j_gene: TRBJ1-2; CDR3aa: CASSQGGPGYGYTF
v_gene: TRBV11-2; j_gene: TRBJ2-7; CDR3aa: CASSSIYAEQYF
v_gene: TRBV5-1; j_gene: TRBJ2-7; CDR3aa: CASSLGVLAGGPYEQYF
v_gene: TRBV6-1; j_gene: TRBJ1-4; CDR3aa: CASSATGTGVNEKLFF
v_gene: TRBV10-3; j_gene: TRBJ2-5; CDR3aa: CAIWGGETQYF
v_gene: TRBV3-1/TRBV3-2; j_gene: TRBJ1-5; CDR3aa: CASSQEFGTGDRQPQHF
v_gene: TRBV5-1; j_gene: TRBJ2-7; CDR3aa: CASSLGTPSSYEQYF
v_gene: TRBV7-2; j_gene: TRBJ2-5; CDR3aa: CASSLGRLAGAAAGTQYF
v_gene: TRBV19; j_gene: TRBJ1-3; CDR3aa: CASSISGGSGNTIYF
v_gene: TRBV6-2/TRBV6-3; j_gene: TRBJ1-4; CDR3aa: CASSSPSRVKRTNEKLFF
v_gene: TRBV29-1; j_gene: TRBJ2-5; CDR3aa: CSVETPRSVQETQYF
v_gene: TRBV5-6; j_gene: TRBJ1-1; CDR3aa: CASSLAALRTEAFF
v_gene: TRBV28; j_gene: TRBJ2-7; CDR3aa: CASRADYEQYF
v_gene: TRBV30; j_gene: TRBJ1-2; CDR3aa: CAWSSGGNYGYTF
v_gene: TRBV2; j_gene: TRBJ1-1; CDR3aa: CASSVSNLGTEAFF
v_gene: TRBV2; j_gene: TRBJ2-2; CDR3aa: CASSAPAPGELFF
v_gene: TRBV2; j_gene: TRBJ1-1; CDR3aa: CASNILTGGTEAFF
v_gene: TRBV6-5; j_gene: TRBJ1-1; CDR3aa: CASSPSLAVNTEAFF
v_gene: TRBV11-1; j_gene: TRBJ1-2; CDR3aa: CASRPPDSSIYGYTF
v_gene: TRBV11-2; j_gene: TRBJ1-4; CDR3aa: CASSLGFFGSPGEKLFF
v_gene: TRBV28; j_gene: TRBJ2-7; CDR3aa: CAVWGTGGLYEQYF
v_gene: TRBV7-9; j_gene: TRBJ1-2; CDR3aa: CASSLDQGQIYGYTF
v_gene: TRBV6-1; j_gene: TRBJ1-1; CDR3aa: CASSEFRGQGMNTEAFF
v_gene: TRBV9; j_gene: TRBJ1-5; CDR3aa: CASSARDGGAQPQHF
v_gene: TRBV7-3; j_gene: TRBJ2-1; CDR3aa: CASSLMASGGQSSYNEQFF